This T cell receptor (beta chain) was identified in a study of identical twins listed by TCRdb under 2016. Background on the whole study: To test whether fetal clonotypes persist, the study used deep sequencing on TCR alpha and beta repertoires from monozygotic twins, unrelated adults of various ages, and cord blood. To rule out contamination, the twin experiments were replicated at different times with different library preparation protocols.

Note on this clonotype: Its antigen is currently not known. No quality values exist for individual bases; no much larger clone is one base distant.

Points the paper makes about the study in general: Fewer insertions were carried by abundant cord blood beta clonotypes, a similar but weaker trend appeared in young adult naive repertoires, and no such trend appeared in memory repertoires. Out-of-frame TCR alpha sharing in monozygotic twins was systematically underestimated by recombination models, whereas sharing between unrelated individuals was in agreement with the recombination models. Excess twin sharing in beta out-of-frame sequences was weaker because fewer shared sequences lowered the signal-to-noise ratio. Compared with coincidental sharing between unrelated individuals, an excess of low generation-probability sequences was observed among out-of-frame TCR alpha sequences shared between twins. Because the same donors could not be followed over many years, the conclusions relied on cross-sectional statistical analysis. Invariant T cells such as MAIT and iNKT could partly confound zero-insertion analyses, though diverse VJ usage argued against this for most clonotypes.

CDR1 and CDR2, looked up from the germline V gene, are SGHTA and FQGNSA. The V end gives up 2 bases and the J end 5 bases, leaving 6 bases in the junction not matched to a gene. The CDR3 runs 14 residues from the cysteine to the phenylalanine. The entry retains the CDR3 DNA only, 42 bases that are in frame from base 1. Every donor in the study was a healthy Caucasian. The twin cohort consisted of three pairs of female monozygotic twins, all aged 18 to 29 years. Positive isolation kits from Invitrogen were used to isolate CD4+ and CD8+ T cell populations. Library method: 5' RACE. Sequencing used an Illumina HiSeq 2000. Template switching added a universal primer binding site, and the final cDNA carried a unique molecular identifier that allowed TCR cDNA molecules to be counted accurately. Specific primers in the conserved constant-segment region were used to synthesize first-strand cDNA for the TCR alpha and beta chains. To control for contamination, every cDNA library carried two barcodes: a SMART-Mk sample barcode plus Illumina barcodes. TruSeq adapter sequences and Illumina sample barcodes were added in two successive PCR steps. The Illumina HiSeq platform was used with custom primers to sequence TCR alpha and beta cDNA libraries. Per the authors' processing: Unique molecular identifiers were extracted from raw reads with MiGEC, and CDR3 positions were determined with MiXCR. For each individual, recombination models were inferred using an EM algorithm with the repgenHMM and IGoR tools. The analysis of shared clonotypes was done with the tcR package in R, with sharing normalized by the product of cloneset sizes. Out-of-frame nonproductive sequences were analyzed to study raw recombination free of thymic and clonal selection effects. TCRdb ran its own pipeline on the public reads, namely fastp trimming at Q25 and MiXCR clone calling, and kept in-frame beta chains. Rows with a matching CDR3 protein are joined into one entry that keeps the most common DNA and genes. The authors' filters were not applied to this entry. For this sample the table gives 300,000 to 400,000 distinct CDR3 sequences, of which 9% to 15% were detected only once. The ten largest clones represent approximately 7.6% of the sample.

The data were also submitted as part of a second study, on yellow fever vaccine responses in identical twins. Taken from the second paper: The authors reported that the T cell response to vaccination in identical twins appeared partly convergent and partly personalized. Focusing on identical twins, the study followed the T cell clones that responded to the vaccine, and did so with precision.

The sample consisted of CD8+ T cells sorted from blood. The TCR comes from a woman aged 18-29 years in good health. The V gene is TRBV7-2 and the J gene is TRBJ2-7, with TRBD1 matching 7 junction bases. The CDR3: CASSLYAGGNEQYF. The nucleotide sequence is TGTGCCAGCAGCTTATATGCAGGGGGTAACGAGCAGTACTTC. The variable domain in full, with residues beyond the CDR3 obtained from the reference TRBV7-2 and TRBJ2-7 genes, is GAGVSQSPSNKVTEKGKDVELRCDPISGHTALYWYRQSLGQGLEFLIYFQGNSAPDKSGLPSDRFSAERTGGSVSTLTIQRTQQEDSAVYLCASSLYAGGNEQYFGPGTRLTVT.